Shown below are 10 T cell receptor beta chains from a single sample sequenced in a study of PD-L1 blockade in urothelial cancer (dated by TCRdb to 2017 to 2019). Library method: the immunoSEQ multiplex PCR assay. Here the immuneACCESS table is served through TCRdb, limited to in-frame sequences with V and J called. Missing clones are a known gap in these copies; in checked studies unresolved V genes cover under half, and the rest lacks a known reason. The sample yields some 45,000 clones; 80% were counted once. Around 15% of the sample lies in the top ten. This specimen's time point label, interpreted: pretreatment peripheral blood. Sample: PBMCs, taken around atezolizumab (anti-PD-L1) treatment. These receptors were taken from a man aged 55 to 70 with urothelial cancer.

In DNA, the CDR3 is TGTGCCAGCAGTGGGAGGGACTCGGGGCTTAGGGATGAGCAGTTCTTC. Its protein product is CASSGRDSGLRDEQFF. The chain uses TRBV6-1 and TRBJ2-1, with D perhaps matching TRBD2 (6 bases). V was pared by 4 bases and J by 8 bases, with 21 bases between. The germline gives CDR1 MNHNS, CDR2 SASEGT. The CDR3 consists of 16 residues.

This rearrangement joins TRBV5-4 to TRBJ1-2; D not certain. The CDR3 consists of 12 residues. Germline-derived CDR1 and CDR2 are SGHNT and YYREEE (reference sequence). The V and J ends lost 5 bases and 6 bases respectively, with 11 bases between them. The CDR3 nucleotides are TGTGCCAGCAGGCGGGATATACATGGCTACACCTTC. It codes for CASRRDIHGYTF. Variable domain in full (rest from reference TRBV5-4 and TRBJ1-2): ETGVTQSPTHLIKTRGQQVTLRCSSQSGHNTVSWYQQALGQGPQFIFQYYREEENGRGNFPPRFSGLQFPNYSSELNVNALELDDSALYLCASRRDIHGYTFGSGTRLTVV.

This clone has just one count. The chain carries TRBV9 and TRBJ1-3; D call uncertain. The V and J ends lost 4 bases and 0 bases respectively, with 14 bases between them. There are 16 residues in the CDR3. The germline gives CDR1 SGDLS, CDR2 YYNGEE. CDR3 residues: CASSPSSESSGNTIYF. The CDR3 DNA is TGTGCCAGCAGCCCATCCTCGGAGAGCTCTGGAAACACCATATATTTT.

The chain uses TRBV5-1 and TRBJ2-5, with D possibly TRBD2 on 6 matching bases. Germline values: CDR1 SGHRS, CDR2 YFSETQ. Trimming took off 4 bases at V and 5 bases at J, with 30 bases between the two ends. The CDR3 has 19 amino acids. CDR3 bases: TGCGCCAGCAGCCCACAGGCGGGGTCAGGATGGTTAGGAGGGGAGACCCAGTACTTC. This sequence encodes CASSPQAGSGWLGGETQYF.

This clone was picked up one time. This chain links TRBV9 with TRBJ2-2, with 11 bases aligning to TRBD2. CDR3 length: 16 amino acids. The germline gives CDR1 SGDLS, CDR2 YYNGEE. V trimming: 0 bases; J trimming: 6 bases; junction bases outside the gene matches: 4. CDR3 region: CASSVVAGGPAGELFF. In nucleotides, the CDR3 is TGTGCCAGCAGCGTAGTAGCGGGGGGGCCAGCCGGGGAGCTGTTTTTT.

This chain joins TRBV27 and TRBJ1-2, with D possibly being TRBD1 (5 bases). This CDR3 spans 13 amino acids. V was cut by 0 bases and J by 8 bases, with 10 bases left in between. Germline V gives CDR1 MNHEY, CDR2 SMNVEV (reference sequence). The CDR3 is CASSLSGGVGYTF. The CDR3 DNA is TGTGCCAGCAGTTTATCGGGAGGGGTCGGCTACACCTTC.

This chain uses TRBV10-2 with TRBJ2-1; 16 nucleotides agree with TRBD2. Trimming at V came to 6 bases and at J to 4 bases, leaving 6 bases not matched to a gene. This CDR3 contains 17 residues. Germline V lookup: CDR1 WSHSY, CDR2 SAAADI. The CDR3, as DNA: TGCGCCAGCAGGGGGACTAGCGGGAGGGAGAAGTACAATGAGCAGTTCTTC. Translation gives CASRGTSGREKYNEQFF.

The chain links TRBV4-1 to TRBJ2-7; the D gene is possibly TRBD1 (7 bases). From germline, CDR1 is MGHRA and CDR2 YSYEKL. The CDR3 covers 15 residues. V shed 1 base and J shed 4 bases, with 14 bases lying between them. In DNA form, the CDR3 reads TGCGCCAGCAGCCAAGCAGGGGGACTCCCGTACGAGCAGTACTTC. This sequence encodes CASSQAGGLPYEQYF.

This chain joins TRBV28 and TRBJ2-7, with 11 bases fitting TRBD1. Trimming took 4 bases from V and 2 from J; bases not matched to a gene: 4. CDR3 length: 15 amino acids. CDR1 MDHEN and CDR2 SYDVKM come from the germline V gene. CDR3 DNA: TGTGCCAGCAGTTCGCTGGGACAGGGGGCCTACGAGCAGTACTTC. Translation: CASSSLGQGAYEQYF.

This clone came up once. The J gene is TRBJ2-5, the V gene TRBV28, with 9 nucleotides matching TRBD2. CDR1 is MDHEN and CDR2 is SYDVKM in the germline V gene. V dropped 3 bases and J dropped 7; count of bases not matched to a gene: 12. The CDR3 length is 16 residues. CDR3 protein: CASSLVAGATGGTQYF. DNA for the CDR3: TGTGCCAGCAGTTTGGTAGCGGGGGCTACCGGAGGGACCCAGTACTTC.